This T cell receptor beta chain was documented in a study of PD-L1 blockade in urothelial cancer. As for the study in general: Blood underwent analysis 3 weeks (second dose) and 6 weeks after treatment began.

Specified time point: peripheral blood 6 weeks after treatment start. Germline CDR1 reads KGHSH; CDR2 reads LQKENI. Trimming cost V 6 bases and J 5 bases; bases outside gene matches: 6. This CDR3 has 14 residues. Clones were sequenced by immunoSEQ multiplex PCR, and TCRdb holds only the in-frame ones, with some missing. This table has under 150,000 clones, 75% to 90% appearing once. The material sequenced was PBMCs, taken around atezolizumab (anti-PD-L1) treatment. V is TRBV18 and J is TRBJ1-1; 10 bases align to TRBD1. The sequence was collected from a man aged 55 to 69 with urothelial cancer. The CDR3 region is CASSQDRGRTEAFF. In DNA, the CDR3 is TGTGCCAGCTCCCAGGACAGGGGGAGGACTGAAGCTTTCTTT. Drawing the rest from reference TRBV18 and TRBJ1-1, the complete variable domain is NAGVMQNPRHLVRRRGQEARLRCSPMKGHSHVYWYRQLPEEGLKFMVYLQKENIIDESGMPKERFSAEFPKEGPSILRIQQVVRGDSAAYFCASSQDRGRTEAFFGQGTRLTVV.